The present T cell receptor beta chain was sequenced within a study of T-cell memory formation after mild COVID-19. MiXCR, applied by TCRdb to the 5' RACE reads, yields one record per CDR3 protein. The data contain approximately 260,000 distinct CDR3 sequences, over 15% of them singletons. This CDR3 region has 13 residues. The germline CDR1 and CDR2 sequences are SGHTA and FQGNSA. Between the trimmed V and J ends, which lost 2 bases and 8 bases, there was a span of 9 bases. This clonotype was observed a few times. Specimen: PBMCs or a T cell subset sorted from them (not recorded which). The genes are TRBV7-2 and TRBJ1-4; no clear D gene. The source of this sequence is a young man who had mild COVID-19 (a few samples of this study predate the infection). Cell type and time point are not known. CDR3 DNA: TGTGCCAGCAGCTTATCAATCCTGGAAAAACTGTTTTTT. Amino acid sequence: CASSLSILEKLFF. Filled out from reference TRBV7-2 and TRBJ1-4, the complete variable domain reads GAGVSQSPSNKVTEKGKDVELRCDPISGHTALYWYRQSLGQGLEFLIYFQGNSAPDKSGLPSDRFSAERTGGSVSTLTIQRTQQEDSAVYLCASSLSILEKLFFGSGTQLSVL.